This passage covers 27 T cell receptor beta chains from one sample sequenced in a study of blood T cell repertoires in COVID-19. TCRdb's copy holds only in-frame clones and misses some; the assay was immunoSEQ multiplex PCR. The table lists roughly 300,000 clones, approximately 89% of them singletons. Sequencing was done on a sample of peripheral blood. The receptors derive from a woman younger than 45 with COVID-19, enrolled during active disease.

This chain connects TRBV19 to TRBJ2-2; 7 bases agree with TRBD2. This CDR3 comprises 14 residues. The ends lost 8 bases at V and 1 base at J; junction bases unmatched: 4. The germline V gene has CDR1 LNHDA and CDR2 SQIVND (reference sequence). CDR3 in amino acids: CASSGGGNTGELFF. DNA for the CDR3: TGTGCCAGTTCTGGCGGGGGGAACACCGGGGAGCTGTTTTTT.

Here the CDR3 reads CASSIQDRRSTKNIQYF. In DNA, the CDR3 is TGTGCCAGTAGTATCCAGGACAGGCGTTCTACCAAAAACATTCAGTACTTC. This chain joins TRBV19 and TRBJ2-4, with 7 bases fitting TRBD1. J gave up 2 bases and V 3 bases, and 10 bases lay outside the gene matches. This CDR3 is built from 17 residues. CDR1 LNHDA and CDR2 SQIVND come from the germline V gene (reference sequence).

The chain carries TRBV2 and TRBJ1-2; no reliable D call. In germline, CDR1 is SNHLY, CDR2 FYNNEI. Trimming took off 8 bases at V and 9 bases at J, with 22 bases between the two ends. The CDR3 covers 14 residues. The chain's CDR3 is CASLSWQTRLRYTF. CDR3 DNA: TGTGCCAGCTTGAGTTGGCAGACTAGACTCCGCTACACCTTC.

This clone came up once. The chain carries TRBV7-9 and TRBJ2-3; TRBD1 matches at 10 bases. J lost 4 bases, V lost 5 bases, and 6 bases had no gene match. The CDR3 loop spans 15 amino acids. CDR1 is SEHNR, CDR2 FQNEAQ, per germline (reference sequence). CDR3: CASSNGQGVSDTQYF. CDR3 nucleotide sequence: TGTGCCAGCAGCAACGGACAGGGGGTCTCAGATACGCAGTATTTT.

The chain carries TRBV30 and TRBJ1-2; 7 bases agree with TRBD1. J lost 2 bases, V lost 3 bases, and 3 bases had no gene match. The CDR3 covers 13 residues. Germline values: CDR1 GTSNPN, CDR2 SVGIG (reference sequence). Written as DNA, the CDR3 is TGTGCCTGGAGCGTGGGACAGAACTATGGCTACACCTTC. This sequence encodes CAWSVGQNYGYTF.

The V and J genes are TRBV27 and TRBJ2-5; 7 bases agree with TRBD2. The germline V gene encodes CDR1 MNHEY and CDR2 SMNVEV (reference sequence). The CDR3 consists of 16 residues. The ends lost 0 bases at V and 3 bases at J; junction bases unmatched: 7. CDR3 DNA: TGTGCCAGCAGTTTATCGAAGCGGGGCTGGGAAGAGACCCAGTACTTC. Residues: CASSLSKRGWEETQYF.

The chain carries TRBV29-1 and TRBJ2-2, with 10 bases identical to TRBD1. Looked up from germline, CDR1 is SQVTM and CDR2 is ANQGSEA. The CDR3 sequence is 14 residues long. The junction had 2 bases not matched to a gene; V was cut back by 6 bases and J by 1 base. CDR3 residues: CSVGQGGNTGELFF. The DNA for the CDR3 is TGCAGCGTCGGACAGGGGGGGAACACCGGGGAGCTGTTTTTT.

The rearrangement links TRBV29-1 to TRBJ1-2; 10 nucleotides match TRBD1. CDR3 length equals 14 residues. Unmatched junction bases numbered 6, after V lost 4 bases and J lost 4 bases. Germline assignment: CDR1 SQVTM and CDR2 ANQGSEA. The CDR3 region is CSVGGTGDSYGYTF. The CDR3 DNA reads TGCAGCGTTGGTGGGACAGGGGATTCCTATGGCTACACCTTC.

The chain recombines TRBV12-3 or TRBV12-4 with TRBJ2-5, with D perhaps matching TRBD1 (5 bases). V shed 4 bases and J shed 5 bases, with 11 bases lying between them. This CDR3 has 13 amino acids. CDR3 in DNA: TGTGCCAGCAGTTCCAGGGCCGGTGAGACCCAGTACTTC. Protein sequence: CASSSRAGETQYF.

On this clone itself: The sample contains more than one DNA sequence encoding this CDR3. For the CDR3, the DNA is TGCGCCAGCAGCTTGGCAGGGGATGGCTACACCTTC. This translates into CASSLAGDGYTF. The rearrangement links TRBV5-1 to TRBJ1-2; D might be TRBD1 (6 bases). This CDR3 is 12 amino acids long. V lost 0 bases and J 6 bases, leaving 6 bases between the germline ends. Germline-derived CDR1 and CDR2 are SGHRS and YFSETQ.

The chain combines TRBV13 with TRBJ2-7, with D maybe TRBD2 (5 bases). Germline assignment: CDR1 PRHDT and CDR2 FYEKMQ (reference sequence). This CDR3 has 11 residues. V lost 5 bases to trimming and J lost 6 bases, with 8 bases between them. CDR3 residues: CASSARGEQYF. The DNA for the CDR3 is TGTGCCAGCAGCGCACGGGGCGAGCAGTACTTC.

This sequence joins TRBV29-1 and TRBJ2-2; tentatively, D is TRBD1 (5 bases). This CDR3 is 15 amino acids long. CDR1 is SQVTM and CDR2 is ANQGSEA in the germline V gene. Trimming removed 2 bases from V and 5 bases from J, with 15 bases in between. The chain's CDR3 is CSVESPRARTGELFF. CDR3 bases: TGCAGCGTTGAAAGTCCCAGGGCGAGAACCGGGGAGCTGTTTTTT.

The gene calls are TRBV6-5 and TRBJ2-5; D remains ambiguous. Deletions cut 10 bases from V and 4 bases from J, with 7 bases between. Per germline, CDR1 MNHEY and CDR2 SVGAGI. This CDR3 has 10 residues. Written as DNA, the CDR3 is TGTGCCACCCGAGGAGAGACCCAGTACTTC. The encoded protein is CATRGETQYF.

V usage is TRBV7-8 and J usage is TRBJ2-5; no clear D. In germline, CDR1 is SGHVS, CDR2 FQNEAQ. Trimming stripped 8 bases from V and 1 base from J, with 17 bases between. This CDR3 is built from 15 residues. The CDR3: CASHSPEQRQETQYF. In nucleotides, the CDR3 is TGTGCCAGCCACTCACCGGAGCAGCGCCAAGAGACCCAGTACTTC.

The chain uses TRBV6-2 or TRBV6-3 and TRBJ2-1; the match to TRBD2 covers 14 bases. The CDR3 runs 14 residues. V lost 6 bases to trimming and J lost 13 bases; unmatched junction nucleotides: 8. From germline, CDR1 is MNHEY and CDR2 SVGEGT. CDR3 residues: CASSQPGLAGAQFF. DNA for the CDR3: TGTGCCAGCAGCCAACCGGGACTAGCGGGGGCCCAGTTCTTC.

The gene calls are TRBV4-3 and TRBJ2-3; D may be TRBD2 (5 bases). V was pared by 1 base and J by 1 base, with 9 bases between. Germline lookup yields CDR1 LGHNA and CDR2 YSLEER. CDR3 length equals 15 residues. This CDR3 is CASSQVPAGTDTQYF. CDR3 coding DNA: TGCGCCAGCAGCCAAGTACCAGCGGGCACAGATACGCAGTATTTT.

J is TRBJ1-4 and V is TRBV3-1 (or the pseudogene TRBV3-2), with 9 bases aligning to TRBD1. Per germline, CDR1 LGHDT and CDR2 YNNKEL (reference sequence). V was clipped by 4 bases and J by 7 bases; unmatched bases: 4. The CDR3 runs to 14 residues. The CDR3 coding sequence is TGTGCCAGCAGCCTGGGGACAGGGTTTGAAAAACTGTTTTTT. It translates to CASSLGTGFEKLFF.

CDR3 in amino acids: CAISEFGTVEAFF. In DNA form, the CDR3 reads TGTGCCATCAGTGAGTTTGGGACAGTTGAAGCTTTCTTT. The chain combines TRBV10-3 with TRBJ1-1, with 7 positions matching TRBD1. V lost 1 base and J lost 7; bases outside the gene matches: 3. Germline lookup yields CDR1 ENHRY and CDR2 SYGVKD. The CDR3 extends over 13 amino acids.

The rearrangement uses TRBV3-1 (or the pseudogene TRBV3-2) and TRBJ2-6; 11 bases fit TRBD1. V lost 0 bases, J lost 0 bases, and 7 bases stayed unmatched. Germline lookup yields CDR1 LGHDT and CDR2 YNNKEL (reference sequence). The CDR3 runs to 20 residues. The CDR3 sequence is CASSQDYRTGGPSGANVLTF. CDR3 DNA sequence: TGTGCCAGCAGCCAAGACTACCGGACAGGGGGCCCCTCTGGGGCCAACGTCCTGACTTTC.

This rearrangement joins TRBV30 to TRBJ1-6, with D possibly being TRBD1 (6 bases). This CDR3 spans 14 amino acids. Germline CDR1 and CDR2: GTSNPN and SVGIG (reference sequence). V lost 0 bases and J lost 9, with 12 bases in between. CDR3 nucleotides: TGTGCCTGGAGTGTAGGCCAGGGGAGTTCACCCCTCCACTTT. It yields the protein CAWSVGQGSSPLHF.

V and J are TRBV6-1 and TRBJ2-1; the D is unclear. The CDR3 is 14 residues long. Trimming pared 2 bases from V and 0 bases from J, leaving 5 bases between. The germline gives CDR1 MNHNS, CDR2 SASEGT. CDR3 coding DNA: TGTGCCAGCAGTGAACGGAGCTCCTACAATGAGCAGTTCTTC. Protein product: CASSERSSYNEQFF.

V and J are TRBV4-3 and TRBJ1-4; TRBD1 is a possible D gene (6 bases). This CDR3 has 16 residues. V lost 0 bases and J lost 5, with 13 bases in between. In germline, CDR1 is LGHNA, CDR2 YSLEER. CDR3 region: CASSQDLTGANEKLFF. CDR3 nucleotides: TGCGCCAGCAGCCAAGATTTGACAGGAGCCAATGAAAAACTGTTTTTT.

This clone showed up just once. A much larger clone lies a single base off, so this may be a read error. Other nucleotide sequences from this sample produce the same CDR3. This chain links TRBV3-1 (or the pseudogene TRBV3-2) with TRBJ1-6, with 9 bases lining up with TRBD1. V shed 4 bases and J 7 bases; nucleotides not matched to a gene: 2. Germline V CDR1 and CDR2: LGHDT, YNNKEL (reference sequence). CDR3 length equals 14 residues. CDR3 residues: CASSPGQGNSPLHF. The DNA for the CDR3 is TGTGCCAGCAGCCCCGGACAGGGGAATTCACCCCTCCACTTT.

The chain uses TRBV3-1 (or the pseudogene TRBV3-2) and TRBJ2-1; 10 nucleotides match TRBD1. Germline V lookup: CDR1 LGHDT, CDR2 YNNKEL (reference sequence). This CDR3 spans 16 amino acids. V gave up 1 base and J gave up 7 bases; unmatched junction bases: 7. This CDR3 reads CASSQVIGTGANEQFF. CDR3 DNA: TGTGCCAGCAGCCAAGTGATCGGGACAGGGGCGAATGAGCAGTTCTTC.

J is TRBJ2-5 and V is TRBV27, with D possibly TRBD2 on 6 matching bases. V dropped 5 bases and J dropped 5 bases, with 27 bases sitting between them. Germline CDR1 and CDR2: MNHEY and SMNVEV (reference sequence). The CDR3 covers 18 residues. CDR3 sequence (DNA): TGTGCCAGCAGTCCGGGGAGGCTGCCATCTCTCCCAGGGGAGACCCAGTACTTC. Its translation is CASSPGRLPSLPGETQYF.

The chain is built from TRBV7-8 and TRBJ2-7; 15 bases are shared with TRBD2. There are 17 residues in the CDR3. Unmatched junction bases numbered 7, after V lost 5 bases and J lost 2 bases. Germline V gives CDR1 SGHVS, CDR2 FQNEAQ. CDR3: CASSPRTSGGATYEQYF. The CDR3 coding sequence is TGTGCCAGCAGCCCACGGACTAGCGGGGGGGCGACCTACGAGCAGTACTTC.

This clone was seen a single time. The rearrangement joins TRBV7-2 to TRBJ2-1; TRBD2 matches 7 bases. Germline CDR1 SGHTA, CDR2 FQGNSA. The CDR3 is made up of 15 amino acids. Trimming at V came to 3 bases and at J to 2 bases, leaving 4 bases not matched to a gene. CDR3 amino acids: CASSLGGVTYNEQFF. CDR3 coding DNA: TGTGCCAGCAGCTTGGGGGGGGTTACCTACAATGAGCAGTTCTTC.